The 31 T cell receptor beta chains below come from one sample, sequenced in a study of T cell repertoires in cytomegalovirus infection (dated 2019 in TCRdb). The instrument given in TCRdb is Illumina HiSeq 1500. TCRdb redid the processing of the public reads, applying fastp at Q25 and MiXCR, and retained in-frame beta chains. Identical CDR3 proteins give one entry, which carries the most common genes and DNA. This sample comprises about 490,000 distinct CDR3 sequences, about 10% of them detected only once. The ten largest make up approximately 10% of the sample. Sample: PBMCs. All receptors come from a human donor in good health (CMV status not recorded). Some clones in this sample may be carry-over from other donors' samples.

For this clonotype: Given a much more abundant clone one base away, this may be a read error. The chain uses TRBV5-1 and TRBJ1-2; D call uncertain. Trimming pared 0 bases from V and 8 bases from J, leaving 17 bases between. From germline, CDR1 is SGHRS and CDR2 YFSETQ. CDR3 length equals 15 residues. The CDR3 nucleotides are TGCGCCAGCAGCTTGGGAGTGACGGCGGCTGGAGGCTACACCTTC. Translating it yields CASSLGVTAAGGYTF.

This clonotype was counted ten times or more. This chain's CDR3 is CASSDRWRNSPLHF. DNA of the CDR3: TGTGCCAGCAGTGATAGATGGCGTAATTCACCCCTCCACTTT. The chain has TRBV6-1 and TRBJ1-6; D ambiguous. V dropped 3 bases and J dropped 6 bases, with 9 bases sitting between them. Germline V gives CDR1 MNHNS, CDR2 SASEGT. The CDR3 runs 14 residues.

This clonotype occurred many times. This rearrangement joins TRBV7-8 to TRBJ2-6, with D perhaps TRBD1 or TRBD2 (6 bases each). CDR3 length: 19 residues. Germline assignment: CDR1 SGHVS and CDR2 FQNEAQ. Trimming took off 1 base at V and 0 bases at J, with 16 bases between the two ends. CDR3 in DNA: TGTGCCAGCAGCTTAGTGATCGGCAGGGGAGGCTCTGGGGCCAACGTCCTGACTTTC. This gives the protein CASSLVIGRGGSGANVLTF.

This chain connects TRBV10-3 to TRBJ1-2; D gene unclear. This CDR3 comprises 9 residues. V was shortened by 8 bases and J by 8 bases, with 6 bases between the two germline ends. CDR1 is ENHRY and CDR2 is SYGVKD in the germline V gene. In nucleotides, the CDR3 is TGTGCCATCGAGCAAGGCTACACCTTC. It translates to CAIEQGYTF.

A remark on this clonotype: Given a much more abundant clone one base away, this may be a read error. This chain joins TRBV5-5 and TRBJ1-4; D is ambiguous. The CDR3 contains 15 residues. Trimming removed 3 bases at V and 8 bases at J, with 17 bases between. The V gene's germline CDR1 is SGHKS and CDR2 YYEKEE (reference sequence). This CDR3 reads CASSYPVAPEEKLFF. DNA of the CDR3: TGTGCCAGCAGCTACCCCGTAGCCCCGGAGGAAAAACTGTTTTTT.

This clonotype turned up a few times. The chain joins TRBV28 to TRBJ1-3, with D possibly being TRBD1 (5 bases). The CDR3 contains 15 residues. The germline CDR1 and CDR2 sequences are MDHEN and SYDVKM. V lost 4 bases and J 0 bases, leaving 10 bases between the germline ends. The CDR3 nucleotides read TGTGCCAGCAGTTCCGGGACGCTCTCTGGAAACACCATATATTTT. Translating it yields CASSSGTLSGNTIYF. Filled out from reference TRBV28 and TRBJ1-3, the complete variable domain reads DVKVTQSSRYLVKRTGEKVFLECVQDMDHENMFWYRQDPGLGLRLIYFSYDVKMKEKGDIPEGYSVSREKKERFSLILESASTNQTSMYLCASSSGTLSGNTIYFGEGSWLTVV.

With respect to this clonotype: Just one base apart from a much larger clone, this may be a read error. The CDR3 end shows no conserved phenylalanine or tryptophan, and so a read error is likely. V usage is TRBV2 and J usage is TRBJ1-5; possibly TRBD1 for D (6 bases). Germline V gene sequence: CDR1 SNHLY, CDR2 FYNNEI. Trimming stripped 7 bases from V and 6 bases from J, with 10 bases between. This CDR3 region has 12 residues. CDR3 in DNA: TGTGCCAGCAATGGGGGGGCTCAGCCCCAGCATTCT. It is translated as CASNGGAQPQHS.

This clonotype has more than one count but fewer than ten. The chain combines TRBV9 with TRBJ2-1, with D possibly TRBD2 on 7 matching bases. V was cut by 2 bases and J by 4 bases, with 10 bases left in between. The CDR3 contains 14 residues. The germline V gene has CDR1 SGDLS and CDR2 YYNGEE. The CDR3 sequence: CASSVGGAYNEQFF. In DNA form, the CDR3 reads TGTGCCAGCAGCGTGGGGGGGGCGTACAATGAGCAGTTCTTC.

This clonotype has ten or more counts. V is TRBV28 and J is TRBJ2-2; tentatively, D is TRBD2 (6 bases). This CDR3 is built from 16 residues. From germline, CDR1 is MDHEN and CDR2 SYDVKM. V shed 8 bases and J shed 7 bases, with 23 bases lying between them. The CDR3 loop is CASLNGGALKSGELFF. CDR3 DNA: TGTGCCAGCCTTAACGGCGGGGCATTGAAGAGCGGGGAGCTGTTTTTT.

On this clonotype itself: This sequence may be a read error, since a much larger clone differs from it by one base. The CDR3 reads CASCPSPGTEAFF. For the CDR3, the DNA is TGTGCCAGCTGCCCCTCTCCGGGGACTGAAGCTTTCTTT. V is TRBV5-4 and J is TRBJ1-1; D not resolved. The CDR3 length is 13 residues. Germline CDR1 reads SGHNT; CDR2 reads YYREEE (reference sequence). V shed 7 bases and J shed 5 bases, with 15 bases lying between them.

This clonotype was counted many times. The gene calls are TRBV12-3 or TRBV12-4 and TRBJ2-7; the D gene is possibly TRBD1 (7 bases). The V end was cut by 3 bases, the J end by 2 bases, with 20 bases between. This CDR3 region has 17 residues. The CDR3 sequence is CASSFSLVGRGAYEQYF. CDR3 DNA sequence: TGTGCCAGCAGTTTCTCTCTCGTGGGCAGGGGGGCCTACGAGCAGTACTTC.

This clonotype showed up many times. The chain couples TRBV7-8 to TRBJ2-2, with TRBD2 as a possible D gene (6 bases). The germline V gene encodes CDR1 SGHVS and CDR2 FQNEAQ. V lost 0 bases and J 5 bases, leaving 7 bases between the germline ends. The CDR3 spans 14 residues. The CDR3 DNA is TGTGCCAGCAGCTTAGCGGCGGGGACCGGGGAGCTGTTTTTT. The encoded protein is CASSLAAGTGELFF. The full variable domain, completed using reference TRBV7-8 and TRBJ2-2, is GAGVSQSPRYKVAKRGQDVALRCDPISGHVSLFWYQQALGQGPEFLTYFQNEAQLDKSGLPSDRFFAERPEGSVSTLKIQRTQQEDSAVYLCASSLAAGTGELFFGEGSRLTVL.

This clonotype was found many times. The V gene is TRBV3-1, the J gene TRBJ2-6; D is uncertain. CDR1 is LGHDT, CDR2 YNNKEL, per germline (reference sequence). The length of the CDR3 is 16 residues. V lost 7 bases, J lost 0 bases, and 13 bases lay in between. This CDR3 reads CASTPALSSGANVLTF. CDR3 DNA sequence: TGTGCCAGCACCCCCGCCCTGAGCTCTGGGGCCAACGTCCTGACTTTC. Together with reference TRBV3-1 and TRBJ2-6, the CDR3 gives the full variable domain: DTAVSQTPKYLVTQMGNDKSIKCEQNLGHDTMYWYKQDSKKFLKIMFSYNNKELIINETVPNRFSPKSPDKAHLNLHINSLELGDSAVYFCASTPALSSGANVLTFGAGSRLTVL.

This clonotype was seen at least ten times. This chain connects TRBV27 to TRBJ2-7; weak D call: TRBD1 (6 bases). The V and J ends lost 6 bases and 0 bases respectively, with 9 bases between them. Germline V gene data show CDR1 as MNHEY and CDR2 as SMNVEV (reference sequence). This CDR3 has 13 amino acids. The CDR3 DNA reads TGTGCCAGCAGCCGGACAGTCTCCTACGAGCAGTACTTC. This codes for CASSRTVSYEQYF.

This clonotype has a count of ten or more. The chain uses TRBV11-2 and TRBJ2-5; D is unresolved. CDR1 is SGHAT and CDR2 is FQNNGV in the germline V gene. CDR3 size: 13 residues. V shed 3 bases and J shed 2 bases, with 7 bases lying between them. CDR3 sequence (DNA): TGTGCCAGCAGCTTTGCAGGTCAAGAGACCCAGTACTTC. As protein: CASSFAGQETQYF.

In its sample, this clonotype was seen many times. V usage is TRBV6-1 and J usage is TRBJ2-1; TRBD1 is a possible D gene (6 bases). Per germline, CDR1 MNHNS and CDR2 SASEGT. The CDR3 length is 12 residues. Trimming stripped 1 base from V and 10 bases from J, with 8 bases between. CDR3 sequence reads: CASSEVGTEQFF. The CDR3 region has the DNA TGTGCCAGCAGTGAAGTAGGGACAGAGCAGTTCTTC.

This clonotype was counted only a few times. J is TRBJ2-1 and V is TRBV3-1, with 15 bases identical to TRBD2. This CDR3 region has 19 residues. Losses at the gene ends were 2 bases for V and 5 bases for J; bases not matched to a gene: 10. Germline CDR1 reads LGHDT; CDR2 reads YNNKEL (reference sequence). The CDR3 protein is CASSQLGLAGGPFHNEQFF. CDR3 in DNA: TGTGCCAGCAGCCAACTAGGACTAGCGGGAGGGCCGTTCCACAATGAGCAGTTCTTC.

The V and J genes are TRBV20-1 and TRBJ1-6, with TRBD1 as a possible D gene (5 bases). The CDR3 is made up of 16 amino acids. Per germline, CDR1 DFQATT and CDR2 SNEGSKA (reference sequence). Trimming took 3 bases from V and 10 from J, leaving 22 bases between them. CDR3 region: CSASSGQRVVGSPLHF. Written as DNA, the CDR3 is TGCAGTGCTAGTAGCGGACAACGTGTAGTTGGGTCACCCCTCCACTTT.

Regarding this clonotype: This could be a read error, since a much larger clone is one nucleotide away. Without the conserved terminal phenylalanine or tryptophan, this CDR3 likely stems from a read error. The chain joins TRBV10-3 to TRBJ2-3, with a tentative D call TRBD2 (5 bases). This CDR3 is built from 16 residues. V lost 5 bases and J 1 base, leaving 16 bases between the germline ends. Germline CDR1 ENHRY, CDR2 SYGVKD. CDR3 nucleotides: TGTGCCATCAGTTCCTTCGGGCCAGCGGGCACAGATACGCAGTATTAT. Translated: CAISSFGPAGTDTQYY.

This clonotype was detected ten times or more. The chain is built from TRBV19 and TRBJ2-1; TRBD2 is a possible D gene (5 bases). The V gene's germline CDR1 is LNHDA and CDR2 SQIVND (reference sequence). V was trimmed by 5 bases and J by 12 bases, leaving 14 bases between them. This CDR3 contains 12 residues. The DNA for the CDR3 is TGTGCCAGTAGTGTTGGCCGGGGTGGGCAGTTCTTC. Amino acids: CASSVGRGGQFF.

The rearrangement joins TRBV7-9 to TRBJ1-2; D gene ambiguous. In germline, CDR1 is SEHNR, CDR2 FQNEAQ (reference sequence). The length of the CDR3 is 15 residues. V lost 2 bases to trimming and J lost 0 bases, with 10 bases between them. CDR3 protein: CASSLPLGTNYGYTF. The CDR3 bases are TGTGCCAGCAGCTTACCATTGGGAACTAACTATGGCTACACCTTC.

In this sample, this clonotype turned up many times. The chain couples TRBV7-9 to TRBJ2-7; possible D gene TRBD1, 5 bases. V was cut by 4 bases and J by 5 bases, with 15 bases left in between. Germline CDR1 is SEHNR and CDR2 is FQNEAQ (reference sequence). The CDR3 has 14 residues. CDR3: CASSSGAIRNEQYF. The CDR3 DNA reads TGTGCCAGCAGCTCTGGGGCCATCAGGAACGAGCAGTACTTC.

The sample holds a few counts of this clonotype. One end of the junction is discordant with germline, which a read error may explain. The rearrangement uses TRBV7-7 and TRBJ1-3, with 10 bases matching TRBD1. CDR3 length: 16 residues. Germline V lookup: CDR1 SSHAT, CDR2 FNYEAQ (reference sequence). The CDR3 here is CASSQGTGVSGNTIYF. CDR3 in DNA: TGTGCTAGCAGCCAAGGGACAGGGGTCTCTGGAAACACCATATATTTT.

The genes are TRBV20-1 and TRBJ2-6, with 12 bases identical to TRBD2. Trimming cost V 3 bases and J 1 base; bases outside gene matches: 7. In germline, CDR1 is DFQATT, CDR2 SNEGSKA (reference sequence). The CDR3 is 18 residues long. The CDR3 nucleotides are TGCAGTGCTAGGGCTAGCGGGAGGGCCTGGTCTGGGGCCAACGTCCTGACTTTC. This gives the protein CSARASGRAWSGANVLTF.

The chain combines TRBV28 with TRBJ1-2; D gene ambiguous. This CDR3 contains 12 residues. CDR1 is MDHEN and CDR2 is SYDVKM in the germline V gene. V lost 6 bases and J lost 7, with 12 bases in between. CDR3: CASRPDLSGYTF. CDR3 DNA: TGTGCCAGCAGACCGGACTTGTCTGGCTACACCTTC.

The sample holds many counts of this clonotype. The chain recombines TRBV28 with TRBJ2-5; D may be TRBD1 (5 bases). Looked up from germline, CDR1 is MDHEN and CDR2 is SYDVKM. This CDR3 comprises 12 residues. The V end was cut by 8 bases, the J end by 2 bases, with 9 bases between. The CDR3 nucleotides are TGTGCCAGCCGGCCAGGGCAAGAGACCCAGTACTTC. This translates into CASRPGQETQYF.

In its sample, this clonotype was seen many times. The gene calls are TRBV7-9 and TRBJ2-7; 7 nucleotides match TRBD2. Unmatched junction bases numbered 10, after V lost 5 bases and J lost 3 bases. Germline V gene sequence: CDR1 SEHNR, CDR2 FQNEAQ (reference sequence). This CDR3 is built from 15 residues. The CDR3 region is CASSAISGADYEQYF. The CDR3 nucleotides are TGTGCCAGCAGCGCTATCAGCGGGGCAGACTACGAGCAGTACTTC.

The sample holds many counts of this clonotype. The chain has TRBV28 and TRBJ2-3; D possibly corresponds to TRBD2 (6 bases). V was cut by 11 bases and J by 5 bases, with 14 bases left in between. CDR3 length: 12 residues. From germline, CDR1 is MDHEN and CDR2 SYDVKM. CDR3 coding DNA: TGTGCCGCAGCCTCCGGGGGAGATACGCAGTATTTT. Translated, it gives CAAASGGDTQYF. The whole variable domain, remainder taken from reference TRBV28 and TRBJ2-3, is DVKVTQSSRYLVKRTGEKVFLECVQDMDHENMFWYRQDPGLGLRLIYFSYDVKMKEKGDIPEGYSVSREKKERFSLILESASTNQTSMYLCAAASGGDTQYFGPGTRLTVL.

The chain joins TRBV14 to TRBJ2-1, with TRBD2 identical over 13 bases. From germline, CDR1 is SGHDN and CDR2 FVKESK. The ends lost 8 bases at V and 6 bases at J; junction bases unmatched: 13. The CDR3 spans 17 residues. CDR3 loop: CASSKLAGGPGSNEQFF. For the CDR3, the DNA is TGTGCCAGCTCGAAACTAGCGGGAGGGCCGGGGAGCAATGAGCAGTTCTTC.

The table lists this clonotype with many counts. The V gene is TRBV7-2, the J gene TRBJ1-6, with D maybe TRBD1 (5 bases). CDR3 length: 15 residues. Looked up from germline, CDR1 is SGHTA and CDR2 is FQGNSA. Trimming removed 5 bases from V and 8 bases from J, with 16 bases in between. The CDR3 loop reads CASSVVGGEHSPLHF. The CDR3 DNA reads TGTGCCAGCAGCGTAGTGGGAGGGGAACATTCACCCCTCCACTTT.

Many counts were recorded for this clonotype. This chain connects TRBV7-9 to TRBJ2-7; 13 bases fit TRBD2. The CDR3 length is 18 residues. The V segment lost 4 bases and the J segment 0 bases; nucleotides outside the gene matches: 9. The germline CDR1 and CDR2 sequences are SEHNR and FQNEAQ (reference sequence). CDR3 in DNA: TGTGCCAGCAGCTCCCCGGGACTAGCGGGGTTCTTCTCCTACGAGCAGTACTTC. Amino acid sequence: CASSSPGLAGFFSYEQYF.